This T cell receptor beta chain was identified in a study of beta chain features in type 1 diabetes. Germline V CDR1 and CDR2: SGHTA, FQGNSA. This CDR3 is 14 amino acids long. V was trimmed by 4 bases and J by 6 bases, leaving 14 bases between them. As every portion of the isolated RNA was reverse transcribed, the sequencing read expressed TCRB transcripts. TCRdb keeps only in-frame clones here, not all; method: immunoSEQ multiplex PCR. The sample holds about 160,000 clones, 8.1% seen once. Study conclusions and caveats: PCR might favor shorter templates, equally in patients and controls.

Remarks on this clone: Its antigen is unknown.

The chain employs TRBV7-2 and TRBJ2-3, with D possibly matching TRBD2 (5 bases). The sequenced material came from central memory CD4+ T cells from blood. This receptor was taken from a man between 18 and 35 years old in good health. CDR3 protein: CASSSPSRGDTQYF. Here the CDR3 DNA reads TGTGCCAGCAGCTCCCCGAGTCGCGGGGATACGCAGTATTTT.